The rows below give T cell receptor beta chains drawn from one sample of a study of patients and donors after allogeneic stem cell transplantation. TCRdb redid the calling of the RT-PCR reads with MiXCR, one entry per CDR3 protein. The sample yields 30,000 to 35,000 distinct CDR3 sequences, about 6.5% seen once. Specimen: blood, either unsorted or a sorted T cell fraction (not recorded which). Receptors were obtained from a human donor who was either an allogeneic HSCT recipient or a stem cell or donor lymphocyte infusion donor (not recorded which). It is not recorded whose cells these are; they may come from a transplant donor. The CDR3 runs from the conserved cysteine through the conserved F or W. For some rows the clone size is stated as once, few or many, or as a class when expanded; others skip it.

v_gene	abundance	j_gene	CDR3aa
TRBV28	medium-sized	TRBJ2-5	CASLKPGVAGETQYF
TRBV10-3	-	TRBJ2-1	CAIRGLAGGPPFF
TRBV28	many	TRBJ1-2	CASRGRGDKLFNYGYTF
TRBV24-1	-	TRBJ2-3	CATSDLGGLAGETDTQYF
TRBV19	-	TRBJ2-1	CASRPGRQSYNEQFF
TRBV4-1	many	TRBJ2-7	CASSQHSRAKPYEQYF
TRBV6-1	-	TRBJ1-2	CASSELSLRVGAYTF
TRBV7-9	many	TRBJ1-1	CASSLGGLNTEAFF
TRBV7-9	many	TRBJ2-5	CASSLLEGQETQYF
TRBV12-3/TRBV12-4	-	TRBJ2-1	CASRTGTGIYNEQFF
TRBV20-1	-	TRBJ2-7	CSAKAGGPYEQYF
TRBV19	-	TRBJ1-1	CASSQGPMNTEAFF
TRBV29-1	many	TRBJ2-1	CSVGQTAFGEQFF
TRBV12-3/TRBV12-4	many	TRBJ1-4	CASREGYRGEKLFF
TRBV18	few	TRBJ2-4	CASSPPKGLTKNIQYF
TRBV5-4	-	TRBJ2-2	CASSLRDKLVYTGELFF
TRBV7-9	many	TRBJ2-1	CASSLQGVSYNEQFF
TRBV2	many	TRBJ1-5	CASSRADRGGQPQHF
TRBV5-1	-	TRBJ2-6	CASSTRSTGNVLTF
TRBV27	few	TRBJ1-2	CASSLWGGSGYTF
TRBV6-2/TRBV6-3	few	TRBJ2-6	CASSQPGANVLTF
TRBV19	many	TRBJ2-1	CASTVADSYNEQFF
TRBV28	many	TRBJ1-5	CASSLSKGRSNQPQHF
TRBV12-3/TRBV12-4	many	TRBJ1-5	CASSYGQGPNQPQHF
TRBV7-9	many	TRBJ1-6	CASSDQGSGYNSPLHF
TRBV6-2/TRBV6-3	-	TRBJ2-3	CASSRNSWLQDTQYF
TRBV28	many	TRBJ1-1	CASSLTGWGTEAFF
TRBV5-1	many	TRBJ1-1	CASTGGGLNTEAFF
TRBV19	few	TRBJ1-1	CASTVNTEAFF
TRBV7-9	many	TRBJ1-4	CASRPGQGTNEKLFF
TRBV15	-	TRBJ1-1	CATSRVPKPNTEAFF
TRBV10-3	many	TRBJ1-1	CAISEPTGGTEAFF
TRBV7-9	-	TRBJ1-2	CASSRRWAGGLGYTF
TRBV20-1	many	TRBJ1-5	CSATHSNQPQHF
TRBV29-1	many	TRBJ2-5	CSVYRGAETQYF
TRBV2	few	TRBJ2-3	CASSVDRGSTDTQYF
TRBV5-4	many	TRBJ1-6	CASRSTYNSPLHF
TRBV5-4	-	TRBJ1-2	CASSPGGQFPTIYGYTF
TRBV15	many	TRBJ2-7	CATSRGPLYSYEQYF
TRBV28	many	TRBJ1-1	CASYSNTEAFF
TRBV6-1	few	TRBJ2-7	CASRIGASYEQYF
TRBV7-9	-	TRBJ2-1	CASSAPGQPYNEQFF
TRBV6-1	few	TRBJ2-3	CASGQGITDTQYF
TRBV18	-	TRBJ1-6	CASSPTGVDSPLHF
TRBV24-1	many	TRBJ2-2	CATSVVRTGELFF
TRBV28	few	TRBJ2-7	CASTHGTTAAWYF
TRBV19	-	TRBJ2-7	CASSFDRTSYEQYF